Listed here are 31 T cell receptor beta chains from one sample, sequenced in a study of HIV-infected patients and healthy controls. Reverse transcription used 450 to 550 ng RNA and constant-region primers for alpha and beta. Separate chain-specific third strand synthesis with multiplexing indices produced the alpha and beta libraries. TCRdb passed the 5' RACE reads through MiXCR, listing each CDR3 protein once. Here the sample spans around 4,400 distinct CDR3 sequences, about 8% being singletons. No cell fractionation was done, so the repertoire covers all unsorted peripheral blood T cells. This specimen was blood, taken before antiretroviral therapy. Every receptor here comes from an adult with HIV infection.

Sample share makes this clonotype medium-sized. This chain uses TRBV4-2 with TRBJ2-2; maybe TRBD2 (6 bases). Per germline, CDR1 LGHNA and CDR2 YNFKEQ. The length of the CDR3 is 16 residues. The germline V and J ends were trimmed by 1 base and 1 base, with 10 bases remaining between them. The CDR3 DNA reads TGTGCCAGCAGCCAAGTCGGGGGTCTGAACACCGGGGAGCTGTTTTTT. This encodes CASSQVGGLNTGELFF.

This clonotype is large (0.1 to 1%) within its sample. The rearrangement links TRBV7-9 to TRBJ2-7; D is possibly TRBD2 (5 bases). The CDR3 covers 13 residues. Germline assignment: CDR1 SEHNR and CDR2 FQNEAQ (reference sequence). V was trimmed by 3 bases and J by 5 bases, leaving 11 bases between them. CDR3 in DNA: TGTGCCAGCAGCTTCCTAGCAGCTAACGAGCAGTACTTC. Encoded protein: CASSFLAANEQYF.

By share, this clonotype counts as medium-sized. The chain is built from TRBV12-3 or TRBV12-4 and TRBJ2-5; D gene unclear. V dropped 3 bases and J dropped 3 bases, with 2 bases sitting between them. This CDR3 region has 11 residues. CDR3 nucleotides: TGTGCCAGCAGTTTCGAAGAGACCCAGTACTTC. Amino acid sequence: CASSFEETQYF.

In its sample, this clonotype was seen many times. The chain joins TRBV5-8 to TRBJ2-7; 10 bases are shared with TRBD2. The CDR3 contains 15 residues. With V trimmed by 2 bases and J by 2 bases, 4 bases remained unmatched. Germline CDR1 is SGHTS and CDR2 is YDEGEE. In DNA, the CDR3 is TGTGCCAGCAGCTTAAGTCTAGCGGGAGCCTACGAGCAGTACTTC. Protein: CASSLSLAGAYEQYF.

This clonotype occurred many times. This rearrangement joins TRBV7-9 to TRBJ2-3; TRBD2 aligns across 7 bases. Germline assignment: CDR1 SEHNR and CDR2 FQNEAQ (reference sequence). The length of the CDR3 is 16 residues. V gave up 5 bases and J gave up 5 bases; unmatched junction bases: 13. In DNA form, the CDR3 reads TGTGCCAGCAGCATTTCCGGGAGGCAAAGAGGAGATACGCAGTATTTT. The encoded protein is CASSISGRQRGDTQYF.

This clonotype ranks as medium-sized. The chain carries TRBV7-8 and TRBJ1-2; D call uncertain. CDR1 and CDR2 from the germline V gene are SGHVS and FQNEAQ. This CDR3 has 15 residues. Deletions cut 0 bases from V and 2 bases from J, with 10 bases between. The CDR3 nucleotides read TGTGCCAGCAGCTTAGCGGAGGTAGCGAACTATGGCTACACCTTC. Translation: CASSLAEVANYGYTF.

This clonotype is categorized as medium-sized. The chain combines TRBV7-2 with TRBJ2-5; tentatively, D is TRBD1 (6 bases). Trimming pared 2 bases from V and 1 base from J, leaving 11 bases between. The CDR3 has 15 residues. Germline lookup yields CDR1 SGHTA and CDR2 FQGNSA. This CDR3 reads CASSLQGIPQETQYF. The DNA for the CDR3 is TGTGCCAGCAGCTTACAGGGGATTCCCCAAGAGACCCAGTACTTC.

The chain has TRBV27 and TRBJ2-7; the D gene could be TRBD1 or TRBD2 (5 bases each). The CDR3 is made up of 15 amino acids. CDR1 MNHEY and CDR2 SMNVEV come from the germline V gene (reference sequence). Trimming removed 3 bases from V and 4 bases from J, with 16 bases in between. CDR3 bases: TGTGCCAGCAGTTTGAGTGGGGACCTGGGGTACGAGCAGTACTTC. This sequence encodes CASSLSGDLGYEQYF.

This clonotype was counted ten times or more. This chain joins TRBV5-1 and TRBJ2-3; possibly TRBD1 for D (6 bases). This CDR3 region has 15 residues. Germline lookup yields CDR1 SGHRS and CDR2 YFSETQ. V was trimmed by 2 bases and J by 0 bases, leaving 10 bases between them. CDR3 in DNA: TGCGCCAGCAGCTTTCAGGGGCTAAGCACAGATACGCAGTATTTT. Its translation: CASSFQGLSTDTQYF.

This clonotype is termed medium-sized. V and J are TRBV4-2 and TRBJ2-3; TRBD2 agrees at 8 bases. This CDR3 spans 17 amino acids. Germline loops: CDR1 LGHNA, CDR2 YNFKEQ. The junction had 12 bases not matched to a gene; V was cut back by 1 base and J by 6 bases. In DNA form, the CDR3 reads TGTGCCAGCAGCCAAGGTCGGGGTAGCGGGGCTGAGGATACGCAGTATTTT. It yields the protein CASSQGRGSGAEDTQYF.

The sample holds many counts of this clonotype. The rearrangement links TRBV20-1 to TRBJ2-1; the match to TRBD2 covers 10 bases. The V and J ends lost 0 bases and 8 bases, in that order; junction bases with no gene match: 10. Germline CDR1 DFQATT, CDR2 SNEGSKA (reference sequence). The CDR3 has 16 amino acids. CDR3: CSARDLSSGRAYEQFF. The CDR3 nucleotides read TGCAGTGCTAGAGATCTATCGAGCGGGAGGGCATATGAGCAGTTCTTC.

This clonotype is termed medium-sized. The chain is built from TRBV6-2 or TRBV6-3 and TRBJ1-5; possible D gene TRBD1, 5 bases. Germline V gives CDR1 MNHEY, CDR2 SVGEGT. The CDR3 contains 16 residues. The V gene lost 6 bases and the J gene lost 3 bases, with 18 bases spanning the gap. In DNA form, the CDR3 reads TGTGCCAGCAGGCACCGCTGGGGACCGGACAATCAGCCCCAGCATTTT. Its translation is CASRHRWGPDNQPQHF.

By share, this clonotype ranks as medium-sized (0.01 to 0.1%). The chain couples TRBV6-9 to TRBJ2-3; D is possibly TRBD1 (5 bases). The CDR3 is 11 residues long. V lost 10 bases and J 5 bases, leaving 10 bases between the germline ends. The V gene's germline CDR1 is MNHGY and CDR2 SVAAGI. DNA for the CDR3: TGTGCCAAGAGACAGAAAGATACGCAGTATTTT. Amino acids: CAKRQKDTQYF.

The chain is built from TRBV20-1 and TRBJ1-5, with unresolved D. Germline-derived CDR1 and CDR2 are DFQATT and SNEGSKA (reference sequence). V lost 4 bases and J 1 base, leaving 11 bases between the germline ends. CDR3 length equals 14 residues. The CDR3 protein is CSATEPESNQPQHF. The CDR3, as DNA: TGCAGTGCTACCGAGCCGGAAAGCAATCAGCCCCAGCATTTT.

This clonotype was picked up many times. V is TRBV19 and J is TRBJ1-5, with 8 bases lining up with TRBD1. The CDR3 runs to 16 residues. From germline, CDR1 is LNHDA and CDR2 SQIVND (reference sequence). V was pared by 1 base and J by 4 bases, with 6 bases of the junction left unmatched. The CDR3, as DNA: TGTGCCAGTAGTATAGGCGGCAGGACAGGGAATCAGCCCCAGCATTTT. Translating it yields CASSIGGRTGNQPQHF. The full variable domain, rest sourced from reference TRBV19 and TRBJ1-5, is DGGITQSPKYLFRKEGQNVTLSCEQNLNHDAMYWYRQDPGQGLRLIYYSQIVNDFQKGDIAEGYSVSREKKESFPLTVTSAQKNPTAFYLCASSIGGRTGNQPQHFGDGTRLSIL.

Many counts were recorded for this clonotype. V is TRBV7-3 and J is TRBJ2-7; D remains unclear. The germline V and J ends were trimmed by 1 base and 7 bases, with 11 bases remaining between them. Germline CDR1 SGHTA, CDR2 FQGTGA. This CDR3 has 13 amino acids. CDR3 nucleotide sequence: TGTGCCAGCAGCTTAAGTGGGCGTCAGGAGCAGTACTTC. This codes for CASSLSGRQEQYF.

The chain joins TRBV29-1 to TRBJ1-2; D might be TRBD1 (6 bases). The CDR3 runs 14 residues. Germline V gene lookup returns CDR1 SQVTM and CDR2 ANQGSEA. V gave up 7 bases and J gave up 4 bases, with 19 bases separating them. The CDR3 coding sequence is TGCAGCGCCGGGACACTCCTTTCCCCCTATGGCTACACCTTC. This gives the protein CSAGTLLSPYGYTF.

This clonotype is termed medium-sized (0.01 to 0.1%). The chain joins TRBV12-3 or TRBV12-4 to TRBJ2-5; D call uncertain. The V and J ends lost 6 bases and 3 bases respectively, with 14 bases between them. The CDR3 consists of 14 residues. The CDR3, as DNA: TGTGCCAGCAGACCGCGTCCGCCTAAAGAGACCCAGTACTTC. It is translated as CASRPRPPKETQYF.

CDR3 loop: CAWSVGTGASNNEQFF. In DNA, the CDR3 is TGTGCCTGGAGTGTGGGGACAGGGGCCTCCAATAATGAGCAGTTCTTC. V and J are TRBV30 and TRBJ2-1; 10 bases match TRBD1. With V trimmed by 0 bases and J by 7 bases, 9 bases remained unmatched. The V gene's germline CDR1 is GTSNPN and CDR2 SVGIG (reference sequence). The CDR3 has 16 amino acids.

This clonotype is termed medium-sized. The chain employs TRBV3-1 and TRBJ1-2, with no clear D. With 1 base removed from V and 3 bases from J, the gap between germline ends came to 6 bases. Germline V gene data show CDR1 as LGHDT and CDR2 as YNNKEL (reference sequence). The CDR3 covers 13 residues. The CDR3 region is CASSQGADYGYTF. The DNA of the CDR3 is TGTGCCAGCAGCCAAGGGGCGGACTATGGCTACACCTTC.

This clonotype was seen many times. This chain joins TRBV20-1 and TRBJ2-7; no reliable D call. CDR1 DFQATT and CDR2 SNEGSKA come from the germline V gene (reference sequence). The CDR3 has 11 residues. V dropped 4 bases and J dropped 2 bases, with 6 bases sitting between them. The CDR3 spells CSAILAYEQYF. CDR3 in DNA: TGCAGTGCTATTCTAGCCTACGAGCAGTACTTC.

By sample share, this clonotype is medium-sized (0.01 to 0.1%). The V gene is TRBV10-2, the J gene TRBJ2-3, with 9 bases matching TRBD2. After removal of 0 bases from V and 5 bases from J, the junction contained 6 bases not matched to a gene. Germline loops: CDR1 WSHSY, CDR2 SAAADI. The CDR3 is 16 residues long. CDR3 protein: CASSESGLAVGDTQYF. In DNA form, the CDR3 reads TGCGCCAGCAGTGAGTCGGGACTAGCTGTGGGAGATACGCAGTATTTT.

The sample holds a few counts of this clonotype. The gene calls are TRBV18 and TRBJ1-1; 8 nucleotides line up with TRBD1. This CDR3 is built from 16 residues. Trimming took 2 bases from V and 0 from J; bases not matched to a gene: 5. The germline CDR1 and CDR2 sequences are KGHSH and LQKENI. CDR3 sequence (DNA): TGTGCCAGCTCACCAAGTACAGGGGGGCTGAACACTGAAGCTTTCTTT. Amino acid sequence: CASSPSTGGLNTEAFF.

This clonotype is medium-sized within its sample. The chain recombines TRBV20-1 with TRBJ2-3; unclear D gene. Per germline, CDR1 DFQATT and CDR2 SNEGSKA (reference sequence). CDR3 size: 15 residues. V gave up 3 bases and J gave up 2 bases, with 15 bases separating them. CDR3 sequence: CSASARLLNTDTQYF. The CDR3 nucleotides are TGCAGTGCTAGCGCGCGCCTACTCAACACAGATACGCAGTATTTT.

This clonotype is medium-sized by share. This chain uses TRBV28 with TRBJ2-7; TRBD1 aligns across 8 bases. The J segment lost 1 base and the V segment lost 4 bases, leaving 6 bases of the junction unmatched. The length of the CDR3 is 15 residues. Per the germline V gene, CDR1 is MDHEN and CDR2 is SYDVKM. The CDR3 loop is CASSWQGARSYEQYF. The CDR3 DNA reads as TGTGCCAGCAGTTGGCAGGGGGCGAGATCCTACGAGCAGTACTTC.

This clonotype qualifies as medium-sized. The rearrangement joins TRBV12-3 or TRBV12-4 to TRBJ1-5; D uncertain. The V end lost 5 bases, the J end lost 5 bases, and 16 bases lay between the germline ends. CDR3 length equals 15 residues. The CDR3 sequence: CASSPFTSGDQPQHF. CDR3 DNA sequence: TGTGCCAGCAGTCCCTTTACATCCGGGGATCAGCCCCAGCATTTT.

The J gene is TRBJ2-4, the V gene TRBV11-2, with D perhaps matching TRBD2 (5 bases). Germline assignment: CDR1 SGHAT and CDR2 FQNNGV. Trimming stripped 5 bases from V and 6 bases from J, with 11 bases between. There are 13 residues in the CDR3. The CDR3 here is CASSPTRGNIQYF. In DNA, the CDR3 is TGTGCCAGCAGCCCCACACGGGGAAACATTCAGTACTTC.

This clonotype was picked up many times. This sequence joins TRBV12-3 or TRBV12-4 and TRBJ1-1; D remains unclear. The ends were cut back, 4 bases at V and 6 bases at J, with 6 bases in the middle. The CDR3 length is 11 residues. Here the CDR3 reads CASSWSAEAFF. The CDR3 DNA follows: TGTGCCAGCAGTTGGAGCGCTGAAGCTTTCTTT.

This clonotype was recorded many times. The rearrangement links TRBV5-1 to TRBJ2-7, with TRBD1 matching over 7 bases. Trimming removed 4 bases from V and 0 bases from J; junction bases left unmatched: 16. This CDR3 has 18 residues. CDR1 is SGHRS and CDR2 is YFSETQ in the germline V gene. The CDR3 spells CASSTESRDSLSSYEQYF. The CDR3 region has the DNA TGCGCCAGCAGCACCGAGTCCCGGGACAGTCTTAGCTCCTACGAGCAGTACTTC.

This clonotype qualifies as medium-sized (0.01 to 0.1%). The genes are TRBV11-2 and TRBJ2-3, with TRBD2 matching 8 bases. The CDR3 spans 16 residues. Trimming at V came to 2 bases and at J to 2 bases, leaving 6 bases not matched to a gene. Germline V gene sequence: CDR1 SGHAT, CDR2 FQNNGV. CDR3 residues: CASSLLAGGNTDTQYF. DNA of the CDR3: TGTGCCAGCAGCTTACTGGCGGGGGGAAACACAGATACGCAGTATTTT.

This clonotype was observed many times. The rearrangement links TRBV28 to TRBJ2-2, with D tentatively TRBD2 (6 bases). CDR1 and CDR2 (germline): MDHEN, SYDVKM. The germline V and J ends were trimmed by 2 bases and 5 bases, with 18 bases remaining between them. This CDR3 region has 17 residues. CDR3 nucleotides: TGTGCCAGCAGTTTACCAGGGTTGGGACGGGAGACCGGGGAGCTGTTTTTT. Protein: CASSLPGLGRETGELFF.